This T cell receptor beta chain derives from a study of blood T cell repertoires in COVID-19. Study in general: T cells, B-cell-depleted T cells, or PBMCs provided the cDNA or gDNA that served as material.

Sequencing was performed with immunoSEQ multiplex PCR; in TCRdb, only in-frame clones are kept and a portion is missing. Here the sample spans 200,000 to 250,000 clones, roughly nine tenths being singletons. Enrolled during active infection, Seattle patients were then followed longitudinally. This clone showed up just once. Sequencing was carried out using peripheral blood. The source is a man in his 60s with COVID-19, enrolled during active disease.

Here the CDR3 reads CSVGRSGVEQYF. Here the CDR3 DNA reads TGCAGCGTTGGGCGGTCCGGGGTCGAGCAGTACTTC. The V and J genes are TRBV29-1 and TRBJ2-7; possible D gene TRBD2, 5 bases. V was pared by 4 bases and J by 6 bases, with 13 bases between. CDR1 SQVTM and CDR2 ANQGSEA come from the germline V gene. The CDR3 covers 12 residues.